This T cell receptor beta chain emerged from a study of T cell changes during pregnancy in multiple sclerosis. Sequencing was performed with immunoSEQ multiplex PCR; in TCRdb, only in-frame clones are kept and a portion is missing. The sample includes roughly 45,000 clones, around 93% of them seen just once. The sequence came from a female donor with multiple sclerosis, enrolled in a pregnancy study. The sequencing used CD8+ T cells from peripheral blood mononuclear cells, collected in the first trimester of pregnancy.

CDR3 sequence reads: CASSVAGIAGALEQFF. Here the CDR3 DNA reads TGTGCCAGCAGCGTAGCTGGGATAGCGGGAGCTTTAGAGCAGTTCTTC. The gene calls are TRBV9 and TRBJ2-1, with TRBD2 identical over 9 bases. There are 16 residues in the CDR3. Germline V gene lookup returns CDR1 SGDLS and CDR2 YYNGEE. The V gene end was trimmed by 0 bases and the J gene end by 10 bases; junction bases not matched to a gene: 11. The full variable domain, rest sourced from reference TRBV9 and TRBJ2-1, is DSGVTQTPKHLITATGQRVTLRCSPRSGDLSVYWYQQSLDQGLQFLIQYYNGEERAKGNILERFSAQQFPDLHSELNLSSLELGDSALYFCASSVAGIAGALEQFFGPGTRLTVL.